Each of the 20 T cell receptor beta chains below was sequenced from the same sample in a study of cytomegalovirus exposure and HLA in healthy donors. Primers for the PCR totalled 60 Vbeta and 13 Jbeta. Libraries were prepared by immunoSEQ multiplex PCR; TCRdb keeps only in-frame clonotypes and omits some of them. The profile shows about 69,000 clones, about 73% of them singletons. The sequencing input was PBMCs. The receptors stem from a woman in her thirties in good health and CMV-seronegative.

The J gene is TRBJ2-3, the V gene TRBV19, with TRBD2 matching 8 bases. V lost 3 bases to trimming and J lost 3 bases; unmatched junction nucleotides: 5. This CDR3 is built from 15 residues. Germline V gene lookup returns CDR1 LNHDA and CDR2 SQIVND (reference sequence). CDR3 amino acids: CASSIARGATDTQYF. Written as DNA, the CDR3 is TGTGCCAGTAGTATCGCGCGGGGGGCTACAGATACGCAGTATTTT.

This chain links TRBV7-3 with TRBJ1-2; TRBD1 matches 10 bases. The ends lost 3 bases at V and 6 bases at J; junction bases unmatched: 7. CDR1 and CDR2 (germline): SGHTA, FQGTGA. This CDR3 is 15 amino acids long. This CDR3 reads CASSLTGQGRNGYTF. CDR3 in DNA: TGTGCCAGCAGCTTGACGGGACAGGGGCGAAATGGCTACACCTTC. Full variable domain (rest looked up from reference TRBV7-3 and TRBJ1-2): GAGVSQTPSNKVTEKGKYVELRCDPISGHTALYWYRQSLGQGPEFLIYFQGTGAADDSGLPNDRFFAVRPEGSVSTLKIQRTERGDSAVYLCASSLTGQGRNGYTFGSGTRLTVV.

The chain joins TRBV4-1 to TRBJ2-7, with 8 bases lining up with TRBD1. This CDR3 is 17 amino acids long. Germline V gene lookup returns CDR1 MGHRA and CDR2 YSYEKL. V lost 0 bases and J lost 6; bases outside the gene matches: 13. CDR3 in amino acids: CASSQENFGQGFGEQYF. The CDR3 region has the DNA TGCGCCAGCAGCCAAGAAAACTTCGGACAGGGTTTTGGCGAGCAGTACTTC.

The chain is built from TRBV10-3 and TRBJ1-1; possible D gene TRBD1, 6 bases. In germline, CDR1 is ENHRY, CDR2 SYGVKD. Trimming stripped 6 bases from V and 2 bases from J, with 16 bases between. CDR3 length: 15 amino acids. CDR3 sequence reads: CAISQRGGVNTEAFF. The CDR3 DNA reads as TGTGCCATCAGCCAAAGGGGGGGTGTAAACACTGAAGCTTTCTTT.

This clone was detected only a few times. The gene calls are TRBV6-5 and TRBJ2-7, with D perhaps matching TRBD2 (5 bases). Germline CDR1 reads MNHEY; CDR2 reads SVGAGI. V lost 4 bases and J 4 bases, leaving 14 bases between the germline ends. The CDR3 runs to 14 residues. CDR3: CASSFRTGLYEQYF. The DNA of the CDR3 is TGTGCCAGCAGTTTCCGGACCGGACTTTACGAGCAGTACTTC.

This clone was counted between two and nine times. The chain carries TRBV30 and TRBJ1-5; 7 bases are a match to TRBD1. Trimming cost V 3 bases and J 5 bases; bases outside gene matches: 13. Germline V gene sequence: CDR1 GTSNPN, CDR2 SVGIG (reference sequence). This CDR3 is 16 amino acids long. CDR3 DNA: TGTGCCTGGAGCGCTCTAGGGGACAGTCGGTATCAGCCCCAGCATTTT. Amino acid sequence: CAWSALGDSRYQPQHF.

This clone appeared a few times. The V call is TRBV7-7, the J call TRBJ2-5; the match to TRBD1 covers 8 bases. The tail of the sequence fits TRBJ2-7 better, so the J call may be wrong. CDR1 and CDR2 (germline): SSHAT, FNYEAQ (reference sequence). This CDR3 contains 14 residues. The chain's CDR3 is CASSTGTGSYEQYF. CDR3 sequence (DNA): TGTGCCAGCAGCACCGGGACAGGCTCCTACGAGCAGTACTTC.

For this clone: At one of its ends the junction is not consistent with the germline gene, which may arise from a read error. The CDR3 spells CSVEEARGPSTDTQYF. In DNA form, the CDR3 reads TGCAGCGTGGAAGAAGCGCGGGGCCCTAGCACAGATACGCAGTATTTT. The V and J genes are TRBV29-1 and TRBJ2-3; tentative D call: TRBD2 (6 bases). CDR3 size: 16 residues. Per germline, CDR1 SQVTM and CDR2 ANQGSEA.

This clone was counted a few times. The CDR3, as DNA: TGTGCCAGCAGGCCCCGGGGAGGGGGTTACAATCAGCCCCAGCATTTT. Translated: CASRPRGGGYNQPQHF. The chain is built from TRBV2 and TRBJ1-5, with D perhaps TRBD1 (6 bases). The ends were cut back, 6 bases at V and 3 bases at J, with 18 bases in the middle. Germline V lookup: CDR1 SNHLY, CDR2 FYNNEI. CDR3 length: 16 amino acids.

The V call is TRBV7-2, the J call TRBJ2-5; D is unresolved. This CDR3 region has 12 residues. V was cut by 4 bases and J by 5 bases, with 8 bases left in between. Per the germline V gene, CDR1 is SGHTA and CDR2 is FQGNSA. The CDR3 spells CASSSRLETQYF. In DNA form, the CDR3 reads TGTGCCAGCAGCTCTAGGCTGGAGACCCAGTACTTC. Complete variable domain (other parts from reference TRBV7-2 and TRBJ2-5): GAGVSQSPSNKVTEKGKDVELRCDPISGHTALYWYRQSLGQGLEFLIYFQGNSAPDKSGLPSDRFSAERTGGSVSTLTIQRTQQEDSAVYLCASSSRLETQYFGPGTRLLVL.

J is TRBJ1-1 and V is TRBV6-5; unclear D gene. The CDR3 contains 12 residues. CDR1 is MNHEY and CDR2 is SVGAGI in the germline V gene. Trimming cost V 4 bases and J 5 bases, with 8 bases left between them. CDR3 in DNA: TGTGCCAGCAGTTTCTCGGCAACTGAAGCTTTCTTT. Its protein product is CASSFSATEAFF.

The V call is TRBV19, the J call TRBJ1-4, with D possibly being TRBD1 (6 bases). V lost 5 bases to trimming and J lost 0 bases, with 13 bases between them. The CDR3 is 16 residues long. Germline V gene sequence: CDR1 LNHDA, CDR2 SQIVND (reference sequence). The CDR3 DNA reads as TGTGCCAGTAGTGGGGACACTATTGCAACTAATGAAAAACTGTTTTTT. Its translation: CASSGDTIATNEKLFF. The entire variable domain, with the rest obtained from reference TRBV19 and TRBJ1-4, is as follows: DGGITQSPKYLFRKEGQNVTLSCEQNLNHDAMYWYRQDPGQGLRLIYYSQIVNDFQKGDIAEGYSVSREKKESFPLTVTSAQKNPTAFYLCASSGDTIATNEKLFFGSGTQLSVL.

The chain uses TRBV28 and TRBJ1-1; TRBD1 matches 7 bases. The CDR3 totals 16 residues. CDR1 is MDHEN, CDR2 SYDVKM, per germline. V lost 6 bases to trimming and J lost 2 bases; unmatched junction nucleotides: 12. The CDR3 loop reads CASSKTRNRGNTEAFF. The DNA for the CDR3 is TGTGCCAGCAGCAAAACACGAAACAGGGGTAACACTGAAGCTTTCTTT. The whole variable domain, filled in from reference TRBV28 and TRBJ1-1, reads DVKVTQSSRYLVKRTGEKVFLECVQDMDHENMFWYRQDPGLGLRLIYFSYDVKMKEKGDIPEGYSVSREKKERFSLILESASTNQTSMYLCASSKTRNRGNTEAFFGQGTRLTVV.

Only a few counts were recorded for this clone. The CDR3 loop reads CASSPHTQGARGNTIYF. In DNA form, the CDR3 reads TGTGCCAGCAGCCCACATACCCAGGGGGCGCGCGGAAACACCATATATTTT. The rearrangement links TRBV7-3 to TRBJ1-3; 8 bases line up with TRBD1. The CDR3 spans 17 residues. The germline CDR1 and CDR2 sequences are SGHTA and FQGTGA. Unmatched junction bases numbered 13, after V lost 5 bases and J lost 4 bases.

The rearrangement uses TRBV15 and TRBJ1-3, with D hard to call. This CDR3 comprises 17 residues. Trimming took 3 bases from V and 2 from J, leaving 17 bases between them. Per germline, CDR1 LNHNV and CDR2 YYDKDF (reference sequence). The CDR3 reads CATSRGTGPGTGNTIYF. Written as DNA, the CDR3 is TGTGCCACCAGCAGGGGAACCGGGCCCGGGACTGGAAACACCATATATTTT.

This clone was found once. The CDR3: CATSPWTGQRGKLFF. CDR3 DNA: TGTGCCACCAGCCCCTGGACAGGTCAGAGAGGAAAACTGTTTTTT. V gene TRBV15 combines with J gene TRBJ1-4; TRBD1 agrees at 7 bases. The J segment lost 10 bases and the V segment lost 5 bases, leaving 13 bases of the junction unmatched. The V gene's germline CDR1 is LNHNV and CDR2 YYDKDF (reference sequence). The CDR3 extends over 15 amino acids. The variable domain in full, completed from reference TRBV15 and TRBJ1-4, reads DAMVIQNPRYQVTQFGKPVTLSCSQTLNHNVMYWYQQKSSQAPKLLFHYYDKDFNNEADTPDNFQSRRPNTSFCFLDIRSPGLGDTAMYLCATSPWTGQRGKLFFGSGTQLSVL.

The chain recombines TRBV7-3 with TRBJ2-5; TRBD1 matches 8 bases. This CDR3 region has 13 residues. The J segment lost 4 bases and the V segment lost 5 bases, leaving 3 bases of the junction unmatched. From germline, CDR1 is SGHTA and CDR2 FQGTGA. This CDR3 is CASSIDRGETQYF. Here the CDR3 DNA reads TGTGCCAGCAGCATTGACAGGGGAGAGACCCAGTACTTC.

The chain has TRBV5-6 and TRBJ2-1; D unclear. CDR3 size: 13 residues. Trimming stripped 0 bases from V and 8 bases from J, with 9 bases between. Germline V gene sequence: CDR1 SGHDT, CDR2 YYEEEE. CDR3 coding DNA: TGTGCCAGCAGCTTGGTGCAGGTCGATGAGCAGTTCTTC. Encoded protein: CASSLVQVDEQFF.

As concerns this clone: One junction end disagrees with the germline gene, perhaps due to a read error. This sequence joins TRBV2 and TRBJ2-7, with 10 bases aligning to TRBD1. The CDR3 is 16 residues long. The germline V gene encodes CDR1 SNHLY and CDR2 FYNNEI. DNA of the CDR3: TGTGCCAGCAGGAAAGCCGGGACAGGGGCCTCCCACGAGCAGTACTTC. Protein sequence: CASRKAGTGASHEQYF.

The chain combines TRBV6-1 with TRBJ2-5; 10 bases match TRBD1. Germline V gene data show CDR1 as MNHNS and CDR2 as SASEGT. This CDR3 comprises 14 residues. J lost 4 bases, V lost 4 bases, and 3 bases had no gene match. The DNA for the CDR3 is TGTGCCAGCAGTGCCGACAGGGGGCGAGAGACCCAGTACTTC. Translated, it gives CASSADRGRETQYF.